This is a list of T cell receptor beta chains from one sample in a study of T-cell reconstitution after alpha-beta-depleted transplantation in children. TCRdb redid the calling of the PCR reads with MiXCR, one entry per CDR3 protein. The table has around 600,000 distinct CDR3 sequences, about 21% seen once; the top ten hold over 12%. The sample was PBMCs, mostly from graft donor cells, taken 360 days after TCRalphabeta/CD19-depleted stem cell transplant. All receptors derive from a boy in the first two years of life who had a stem cell transplant for acute myeloid leukemia, so the T cells may come from the graft donor. CDR3s include the opening cysteine and the closing phenylalanine or tryptophan. Each record gives: clone size, D gene, J gene, V gene, CDR3 protein, CDR3 DNA. The D gene is left open where the match is weak. Size is stated for part of the rows, as once, few or many counts, or as a class when the clone is expanded.

>-|-|TRBJ2-5|TRBV10-2
CASSIALAGTQYF
TGCGCCAGCAGTATAGCACTAGCAGGGACCCAGTACTTC
>-|TRBD2|TRBJ2-1|TRBV18
CASLGLAGPSSYNEQFF
TGTGCCAGCTTAGGACTAGCGGGGCCCAGCTCCTACAATGAGCAGTTCTTC
>-|-|TRBJ2-5|TRBV6-5
CASSYRQVRGSLQETQYF
TGTGCCAGCAGTTACAGGCAGGTGAGGGGAAGCCTCCAAGAGACCCAGTACTTC
>few|-|TRBJ2-5|TRBV10-2
CASSGAAGVGETQYF
TGCGCCAGCAGTGGAGCGGCAGGAGTCGGTGAGACCCAGTACTTC
>few|-|TRBJ2-2|TRBV20-1
CSASRTGRNTGELFF
TGCAGTGCTAGCCGCACGGGACGTAACACCGGGGAGCTGTTTTTT
>few|-|TRBJ2-5|TRBV10-2
CASSTSPSGAQYF
TGCGCCAGCAGCACTAGCCCCTCGGGTGCCCAGTACTTC
>-|-|TRBJ1-6|TRBV20-1
CSARKENSPLHF
TGCAGTGCTAGGAAGGAGAATTCACCCCTCCACTTT
>-|-|TRBJ2-6|TRBV9
CASRVEGSGANVLTF
TGTGCCAGCAGGGTAGAAGGTTCTGGGGCCAACGTCCTGACTTTC
>many|-|TRBJ2-5|TRBV5-1
CASSLLTEETQYF
TGCGCCAGCAGCTTGCTAACAGAAGAGACCCAGTACTTC
>-|-|TRBJ2-7|TRBV5-1
CASSLPGPEEEEQYF
TGCGCCAGCAGCCTCCCGGGACCCGAGGAGGAGGAGCAGTACTTC
>-|-|TRBJ1-4|TRBV20-1
CSARDLRGGEKLFF
TGCAGTGCTAGAGATCTTAGGGGTGGCGAAAAACTGTTTTTT
>many|TRBD1|TRBJ1-2|TRBV13
CASSNGTGTYYGYTF
TGTGCCAGCAGCAACGGGACAGGGACTTACTATGGCTACACCTTC
>-|TRBD1|TRBJ1-1|TRBV6-2/TRBV6-3
CASSYGTGYTEAFF
TGTGCCAGCAGTTACGGGACAGGCTACACTGAAGCTTTCTTT
>-|-|TRBJ1-6|TRBV5-5
CASRPIGGYNSPLPF
TGTGCCAGCAGACCCATCGGAGGGTACAATTCACCCCTCCCCTTT
>few|-|TRBJ1-2|TRBV12-3/TRBV12-4
CASSLGPNYGYTF
TGTGCCAGCAGTTTAGGCCCGAACTATGGCTACACCTTC
>few|TRBD1|TRBJ2-3|TRBV6-2/TRBV6-3
CASILGQGSTDTQYF
TGTGCCAGCATCTTGGGACAGGGGAGCACAGATACGCAGTATTTT
>many|-|TRBJ1-4|TRBV28
CASSRRGQEKLFF
TGTGCCAGCAGTCGTAGGGGCCAGGAAAAACTGTTTTTT
>many|-|TRBJ2-3|TRBV12-3/TRBV12-4
CASTLPAADTQYF
TGTGCCAGCACACTTCCAGCAGCAGATACGCAGTATTTT
>few|TRBD1|TRBJ2-5|TRBV4-3
CASSQERTGEETQYF
TGCGCCAGCAGCCAAGAAAGGACAGGGGAGGAGACCCAGTACTTC
>many|TRBD1|TRBJ1-1|TRBV29-1
CSGQGAEELGAFF
TGCAGCGGGCAGGGGGCAGAGGAGTTGGGAGCTTTCTTT
>-|TRBD2|TRBJ2-1|TRBV13
CASSSTSGEGSYNEQFF
TGTGCCAGCAGCTCTACTAGCGGGGAGGGGTCCTACAATGAGCAGTTCTTC
>-|TRBD1|TRBJ2-3|TRBV9
CASSVVGGVSTDTQYF
TGTGCCAGCAGCGTAGTAGGGGGCGTGAGCACAGATACGCAGTATTTT
>many|-|TRBJ2-6|TRBV20-1
CSARTKGGANVLTF
TGCAGTGCTCGAACCAAGGGGGGGGCCAACGTCCTGACTTTC
>-|TRBD1|TRBJ2-5|TRBV25-1
CASTGTGGETQYF
TGTGCCAGCACCGGGACAGGAGGAGAGACCCAGTACTTC
>few|TRBD1|TRBJ1-5|TRBV24-1
CATSEQGYQPQHF
TGTGCCACCAGTGAACAGGGGTATCAGCCCCAGCATTTT
>-|-|TRBJ1-4|TRBV20-1
CSARDAGAGEKLFF
TGCAGTGCTAGAGATGCGGGGGCGGGAGAAAAACTGTTTTTT
>-|-|TRBJ2-1|TRBV24-1
CATSDYLAGEQFF
TGTGCCACCAGTGATTATCTAGCAGGTGAGCAGTTCTTC
>-|-|TRBJ2-4|TRBV18
CASSPGLELAKNIQYF
TGTGCCAGCTCACCCGGACTGGAGTTAGCCAAAAACATTCAGTACTTC